A selection of T cell receptor beta chains follows, all from one sample in a study of Tregs in tolerant kidney transplant recipients. TCRdb keeps only in-frame clones here, not all; method: immunoSEQ multiplex PCR. The sample records roughly 120,000 clones, roughly nine tenths being singletons. Sequences were obtained from CD4+ T cells from blood. The origin of the receptors is a human donor in good health. Both conserved end residues are part of each CDR3. Each record gives: V gene, clone size, J gene, CDR3 protein. For some rows the clone size is stated as once, few or many, or as a class when expanded; others skip it.

TRBV2,once,TRBJ2-7,CASRLAGATSSYEQYF
TRBV25-1,-,TRBJ2-4,CASSEFSQAKNIQYF
TRBV6-6,once,TRBJ2-7,CASSYPQLEQYF
TRBV5-1,few,TRBJ1-2,CASSLGRAGNMGYTF
TRBV6-5,-,TRBJ2-2,CASTRTGDTGELFF
TRBV5-1,-,TRBJ2-5,CASSLAGASLQETQYF
TRBV9,-,TRBJ2-7,CASSPQGGGQYEQYF
TRBV7-2,-,TRBJ2-1,CASSPGVSWQFF
TRBV5-1,-,TRBJ2-1,CASSPQGSSYNEQFF
TRBV7-3,-,TRBJ2-6,CASSLTTGHHSGANVLTF
TRBV6-5,-,TRBJ2-4,CASRRDRENIQYF
TRBV6-5,-,TRBJ1-6,CASSYSNNSPLHF
TRBV5-4,-,TRBJ2-1,CASSSSWVHNEQFF
TRBV7-3,once,TRBJ2-2,CASSLGPRGGTGELFF
TRBV5-1,-,TRBJ2-7,CASSLQFSHRASYEQYF
TRBV6-1,-,TRBJ1-6,CASSEVGAGGPYNSPLHF